This TCR beta chain was documented in a study of cytomegalovirus exposure and HLA in healthy donors. Whole-study context: The 90 to 150 validation repertoires, a later analysis reported, used the same platform as the approximately 650 first-cohort repertoires. Study-wide results and limits: Across donors, most TCRs were seen rarely, yet some public ones were widespread. In vitro work confirmed that three CMV-associated chains recognize CMV antigens. The authors enumerated around 150 TCR beta chains as linked to cytomegalovirus.

This table comes from immunoSEQ multiplex PCR, and its TCRdb copy is limited to in-frame clones, with some not included. The data show 100,000 to 120,000 clones, approximately 88% seen once. CDR3 size: 14 residues. From germline, CDR1 is SNHLY and CDR2 FYNNEI. The ends were cut back, 3 bases at V and 1 base at J, with 9 bases in the middle. Comment on this clone: Its antigen is still unknown.

The sequence was obtained from a woman aged 30 to 39 in good health and CMV-seropositive. The specimen was PBMCs. The V and J genes are TRBV2 and TRBJ2-5, with D maybe TRBD2 (5 bases). As DNA, the CDR3 is TGTGCCAGCAGTGATTTGAGGGCCCAAGAGACCCAGTACTTC. The encoded protein is CASSDLRAQETQYF.